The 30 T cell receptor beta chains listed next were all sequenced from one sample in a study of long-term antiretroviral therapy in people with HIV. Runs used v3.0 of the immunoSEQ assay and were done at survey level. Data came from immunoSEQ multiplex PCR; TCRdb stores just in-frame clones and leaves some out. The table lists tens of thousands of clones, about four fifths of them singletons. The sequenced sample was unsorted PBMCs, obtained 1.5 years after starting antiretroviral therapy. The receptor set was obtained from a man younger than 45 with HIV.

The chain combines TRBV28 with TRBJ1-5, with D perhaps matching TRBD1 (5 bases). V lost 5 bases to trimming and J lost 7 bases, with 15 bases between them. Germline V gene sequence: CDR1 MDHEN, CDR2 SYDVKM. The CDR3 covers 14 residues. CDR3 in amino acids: CASSNDGQNQPQHF. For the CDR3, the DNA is TGTGCCAGCAGTAATGACGGACAAAACCAGCCCCAGCATTTT.

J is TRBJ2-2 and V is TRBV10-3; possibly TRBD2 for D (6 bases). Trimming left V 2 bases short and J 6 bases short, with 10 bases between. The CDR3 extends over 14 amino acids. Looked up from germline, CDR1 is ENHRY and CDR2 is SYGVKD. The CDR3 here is CAISERRDPGELFF. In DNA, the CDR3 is TGTGCCATCAGTGAGAGGAGGGATCCCGGGGAGCTGTTTTTT.

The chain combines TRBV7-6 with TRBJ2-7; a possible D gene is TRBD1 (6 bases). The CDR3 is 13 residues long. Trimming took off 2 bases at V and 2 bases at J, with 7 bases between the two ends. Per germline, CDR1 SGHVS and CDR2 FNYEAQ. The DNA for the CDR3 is TGTGCCAGCAGCTTAACAGGGACCTACGAGCAGTACTTC. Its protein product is CASSLTGTYEQYF.

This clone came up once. The chain's CDR3 is CASSLGGSSYNEQFF. For the CDR3, the DNA is TGTGCCAGCAGTTTAGGGGGAAGCTCCTACAATGAGCAGTTCTTC. The chain combines TRBV27 with TRBJ2-1, with D perhaps being TRBD1 or TRBD2 (5 bases each). The germline V gene has CDR1 MNHEY and CDR2 SMNVEV (reference sequence). Trimming cost V 2 bases and J 0 bases, with 8 bases left between them. This CDR3 has 15 residues.

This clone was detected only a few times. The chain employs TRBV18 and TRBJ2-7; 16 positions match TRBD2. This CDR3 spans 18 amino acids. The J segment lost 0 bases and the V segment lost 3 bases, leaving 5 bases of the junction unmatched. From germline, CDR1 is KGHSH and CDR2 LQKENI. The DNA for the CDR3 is TGTGCCAGCTCACCGTCGGGACTAGCGGGGGGGAACTCCTACGAGCAGTACTTC. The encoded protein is CASSPSGLAGGNSYEQYF.

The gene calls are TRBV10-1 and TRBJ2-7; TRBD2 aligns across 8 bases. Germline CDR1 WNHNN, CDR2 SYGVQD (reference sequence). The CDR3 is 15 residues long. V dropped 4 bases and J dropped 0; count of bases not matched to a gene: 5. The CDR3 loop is CASSGTSSNSYEQYF. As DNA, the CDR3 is TGCGCCAGCAGTGGGACTAGCAGTAACTCCTACGAGCAGTACTTC.

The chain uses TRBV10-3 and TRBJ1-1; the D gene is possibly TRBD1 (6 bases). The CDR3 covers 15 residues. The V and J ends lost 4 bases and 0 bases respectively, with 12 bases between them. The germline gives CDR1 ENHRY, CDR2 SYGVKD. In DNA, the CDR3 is TGTGCCATCAGTGCGGGACACCAATTGAACACTGAAGCTTTCTTT. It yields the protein CAISAGHQLNTEAFF.

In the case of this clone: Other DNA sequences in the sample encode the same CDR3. CDR3 sequence (DNA): TGTGCCAGCAGCTCCGGGACCTACAATCAGCCCCAGCATTTT. Its translation is CASSSGTYNQPQHF. The rearrangement links TRBV5-6 to TRBJ1-5, with D possibly being TRBD1 (5 bases). The V end was cut by 3 bases, the J end by 3 bases, with 10 bases between. Germline V CDR1 and CDR2: SGHDT, YYEEEE. This CDR3 region has 14 residues.

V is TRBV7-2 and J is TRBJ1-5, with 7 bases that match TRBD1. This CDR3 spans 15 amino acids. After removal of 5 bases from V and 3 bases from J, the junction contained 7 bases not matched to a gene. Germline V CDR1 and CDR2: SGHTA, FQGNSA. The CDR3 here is CASSLITGANQPQHF. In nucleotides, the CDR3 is TGTGCCAGCAGCCTAATAACAGGGGCCAATCAGCCCCAGCATTTT.

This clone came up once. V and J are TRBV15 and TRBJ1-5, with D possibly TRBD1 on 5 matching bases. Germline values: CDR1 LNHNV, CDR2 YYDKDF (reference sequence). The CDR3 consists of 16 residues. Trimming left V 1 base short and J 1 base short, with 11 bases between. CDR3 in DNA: TGTGCCACCAGCAGAGCGGGACTCACAAGCAATCAGCCCCAGCATTTT. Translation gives CATSRAGLTSNQPQHF. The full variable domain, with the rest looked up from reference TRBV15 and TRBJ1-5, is DAMVIQNPRYQVTQFGKPVTLSCSQTLNHNVMYWYQQKSSQAPKLLFHYYDKDFNNEADTPDNFQSRRPNTSFCFLDIRSPGLGDTAMYLCATSRAGLTSNQPQHFGDGTRLSIL.

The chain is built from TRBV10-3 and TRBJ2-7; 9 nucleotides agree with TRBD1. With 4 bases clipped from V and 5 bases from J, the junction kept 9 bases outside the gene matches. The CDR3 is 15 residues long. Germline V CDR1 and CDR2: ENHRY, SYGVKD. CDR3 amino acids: CAISGATGGIHEQYF. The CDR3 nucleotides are TGTGCCATCAGTGGGGCAACAGGGGGCATTCACGAGCAGTACTTC.

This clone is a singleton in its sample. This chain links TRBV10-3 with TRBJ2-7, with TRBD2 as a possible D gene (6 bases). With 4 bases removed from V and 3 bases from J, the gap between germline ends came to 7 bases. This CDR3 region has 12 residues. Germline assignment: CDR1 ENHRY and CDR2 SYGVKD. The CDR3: CAISAGVYEQYF. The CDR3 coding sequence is TGTGCCATCAGTGCGGGGGTCTACGAGCAGTACTTC.

CDR3 loop: CASSPRRLAGSEQYF. In DNA form, the CDR3 reads TGTGCCAGTAGTCCCCGCCGGCTAGCGGGGAGCGAGCAGTACTTC. The chain joins TRBV19 to TRBJ2-7, with 9 bases identical to TRBD2. CDR1 is LNHDA and CDR2 is SQIVND in the germline V gene (reference sequence). With 5 bases clipped from V and 6 bases from J, the junction kept 11 bases outside the gene matches. The CDR3 length is 15 residues.

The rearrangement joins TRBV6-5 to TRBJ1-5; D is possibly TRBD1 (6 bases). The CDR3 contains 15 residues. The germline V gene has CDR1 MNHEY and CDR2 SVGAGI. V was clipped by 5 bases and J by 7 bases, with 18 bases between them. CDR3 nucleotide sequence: TGTGCCAGCAGTCCCTACAGGGAGCTACTACAGCCCCAGCATTTT. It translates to CASSPYRELLQPQHF.

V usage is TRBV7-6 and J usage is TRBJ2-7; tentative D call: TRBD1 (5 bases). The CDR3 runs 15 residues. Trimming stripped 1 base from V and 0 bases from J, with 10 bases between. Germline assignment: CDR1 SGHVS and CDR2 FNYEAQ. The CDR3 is CASSLGQLLSYEQYF. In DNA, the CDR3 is TGTGCCAGCAGCTTAGGACAGCTGCTCTCCTACGAGCAGTACTTC.

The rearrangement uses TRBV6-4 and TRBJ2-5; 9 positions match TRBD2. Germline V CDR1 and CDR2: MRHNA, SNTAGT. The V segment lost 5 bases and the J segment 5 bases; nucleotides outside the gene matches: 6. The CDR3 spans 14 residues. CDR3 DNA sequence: TGTGCCAGCAGTCCTAGCGGGGCCGTGGAGACCCAGTACTTC. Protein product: CASSPSGAVETQYF.

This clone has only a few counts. This chain's CDR3 is CASSGDTQETQYF. The CDR3 DNA reads as TGTGCCAGCTCCGGGGACACCCAAGAGACCCAGTACTTC. The V gene is TRBV18, the J gene TRBJ2-5; maybe TRBD1 (6 bases). Germline assignment: CDR1 KGHSH and CDR2 LQKENI. The CDR3 is 13 residues long. Trimming cost V 6 bases and J 1 base, with 9 bases left between them.

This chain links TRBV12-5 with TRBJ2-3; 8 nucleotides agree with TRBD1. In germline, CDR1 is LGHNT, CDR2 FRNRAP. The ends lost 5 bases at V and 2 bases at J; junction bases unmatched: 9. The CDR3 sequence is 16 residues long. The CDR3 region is CASGNPTGEDTDTQYF. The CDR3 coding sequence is TGTGCTAGTGGTAACCCGACAGGGGAAGACACAGATACGCAGTATTTT.

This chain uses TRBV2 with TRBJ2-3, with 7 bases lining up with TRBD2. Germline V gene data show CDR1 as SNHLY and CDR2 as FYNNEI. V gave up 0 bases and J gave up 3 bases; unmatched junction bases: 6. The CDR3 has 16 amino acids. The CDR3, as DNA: TGTGCCAGCAGTGAAGCTGGACTAGGAGGTACAGATACGCAGTATTTT. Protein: CASSEAGLGGTDTQYF.

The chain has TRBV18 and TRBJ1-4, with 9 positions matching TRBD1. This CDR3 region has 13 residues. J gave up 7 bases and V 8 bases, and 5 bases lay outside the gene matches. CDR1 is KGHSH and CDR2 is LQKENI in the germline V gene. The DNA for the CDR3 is TGTGCCAGCCGGACAGGGGAGGGTGAAAAACTGTTTTTT. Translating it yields CASRTGEGEKLFF. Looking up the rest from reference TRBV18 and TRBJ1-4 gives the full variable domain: NAGVMQNPRHLVRRRGQEARLRCSPMKGHSHVYWYRQLPEEGLKFMVYLQKENIIDESGMPKERFSAEFPKEGPSILRIQQVVRGDSAAYFCASRTGEGEKLFFGSGTQLSVL.

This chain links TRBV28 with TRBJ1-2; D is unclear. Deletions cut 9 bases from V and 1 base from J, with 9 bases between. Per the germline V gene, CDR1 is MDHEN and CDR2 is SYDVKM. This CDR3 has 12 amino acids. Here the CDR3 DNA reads TGTGCCAGTGGGTTGGTTAACTATGGCTACACCTTC. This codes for CASGLVNYGYTF.

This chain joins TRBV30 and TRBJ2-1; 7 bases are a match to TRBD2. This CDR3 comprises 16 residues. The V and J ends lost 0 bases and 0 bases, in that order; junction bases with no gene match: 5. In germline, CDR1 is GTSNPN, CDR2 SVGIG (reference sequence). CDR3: CAWSVPSGTSYNEQFF. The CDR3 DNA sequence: TGTGCCTGGAGTGTACCCAGCGGGACCTCCTACAATGAGCAGTTCTTC.

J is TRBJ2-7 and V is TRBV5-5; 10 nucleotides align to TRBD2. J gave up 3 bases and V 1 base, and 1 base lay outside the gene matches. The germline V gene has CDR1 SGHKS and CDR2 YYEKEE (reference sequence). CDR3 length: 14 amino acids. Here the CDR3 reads CASSLSGGGYEQYF. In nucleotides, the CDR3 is TGTGCCAGCAGCTTGAGCGGGGGGGGCTACGAGCAGTACTTC.

The CDR3 bases are TGTGCCAGCAGTTTATCAGGAGGAAACACTGAAGCTTTCTTT. It translates to CASSLSGGNTEAFF. This sequence joins TRBV28 and TRBJ1-1, with no clear D. CDR1 is MDHEN, CDR2 SYDVKM, per germline. V was pared by 1 base and J by 2 bases, with 8 bases between. This CDR3 is 14 amino acids long.

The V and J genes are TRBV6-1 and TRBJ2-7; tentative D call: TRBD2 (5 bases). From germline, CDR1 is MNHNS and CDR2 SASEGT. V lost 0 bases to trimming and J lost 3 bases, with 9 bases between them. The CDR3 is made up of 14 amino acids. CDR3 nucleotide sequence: TGTGCCAGCAGTGAAGCGGACTTTTTCTACGAGCAGTACTTC. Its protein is CASSEADFFYEQYF.

CDR3 bases: TGTGCCAGCATTGAACTAGCGGGGGGACACAATGAGCAGTTCTTC. Translating it yields CASIELAGGHNEQFF. The chain has TRBV28 and TRBJ2-1; 12 nucleotides line up with TRBD2. The CDR3 has 15 residues. Looked up from germline, CDR1 is MDHEN and CDR2 is SYDVKM. Germline trimming cut 7 bases from V and 5 bases from J; bases unmatched to any gene: 6.

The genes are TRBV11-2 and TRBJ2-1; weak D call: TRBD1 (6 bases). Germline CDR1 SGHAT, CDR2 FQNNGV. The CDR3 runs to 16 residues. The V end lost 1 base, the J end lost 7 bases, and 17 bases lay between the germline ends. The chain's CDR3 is CASSLGAGALLNEQFF. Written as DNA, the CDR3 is TGTGCCAGCAGCTTAGGTGCAGGGGCGCTCCTTAATGAGCAGTTCTTC.

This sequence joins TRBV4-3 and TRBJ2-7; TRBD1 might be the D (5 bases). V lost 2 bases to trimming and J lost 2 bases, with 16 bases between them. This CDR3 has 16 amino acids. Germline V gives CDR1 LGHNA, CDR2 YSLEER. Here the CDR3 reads CASSQSRVGVPYEQYF. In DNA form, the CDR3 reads TGCGCCAGCAGCCAATCCCGGGTAGGGGTCCCCTACGAGCAGTACTTC.

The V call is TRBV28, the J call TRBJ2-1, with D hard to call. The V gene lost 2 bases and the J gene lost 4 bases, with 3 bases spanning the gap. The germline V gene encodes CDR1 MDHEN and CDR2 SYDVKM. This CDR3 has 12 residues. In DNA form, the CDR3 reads TGTGCCAGCAGTTTAGAGTACAATGAGCAGTTCTTC. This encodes CASSLEYNEQFF.

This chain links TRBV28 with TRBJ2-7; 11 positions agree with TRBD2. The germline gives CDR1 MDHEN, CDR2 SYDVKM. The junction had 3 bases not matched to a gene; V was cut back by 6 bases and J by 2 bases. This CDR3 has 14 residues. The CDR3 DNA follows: TGTGCCAGCAGAGTAGCGGGAGGGGCCTACGAGCAGTACTTC. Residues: CASRVAGGAYEQYF.